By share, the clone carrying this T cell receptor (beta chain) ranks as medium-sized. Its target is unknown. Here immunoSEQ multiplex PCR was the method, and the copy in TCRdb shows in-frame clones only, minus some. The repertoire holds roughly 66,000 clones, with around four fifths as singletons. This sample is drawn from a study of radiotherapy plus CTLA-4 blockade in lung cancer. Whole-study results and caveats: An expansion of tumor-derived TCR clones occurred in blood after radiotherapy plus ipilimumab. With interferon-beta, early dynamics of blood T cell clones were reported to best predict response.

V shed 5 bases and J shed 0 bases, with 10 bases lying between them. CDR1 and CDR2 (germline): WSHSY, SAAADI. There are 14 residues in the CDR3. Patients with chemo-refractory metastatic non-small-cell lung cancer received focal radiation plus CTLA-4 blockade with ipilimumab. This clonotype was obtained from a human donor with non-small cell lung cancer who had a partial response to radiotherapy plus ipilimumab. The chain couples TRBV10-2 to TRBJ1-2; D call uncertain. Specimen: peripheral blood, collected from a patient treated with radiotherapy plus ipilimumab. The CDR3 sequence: CASSPQVSNYGYTF. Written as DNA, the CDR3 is TGCGCCAGCAGTCCTCAGGTTTCTAACTATGGCTACACCTTC.